The 15 T cell receptor beta chains given below trace back to one sample, sequenced in a study of T-cell reconstitution after alpha-beta-depleted transplantation in children. Unique molecular identifiers were used to barcode this TCRbeta library. TCRdb reprocessed the PCR reads via MiXCR and lists one record per CDR3 protein. The profile shows hundreds of thousands of distinct CDR3 sequences, roughly 15% of them singletons. Sequencing was performed on PBMCs from the stem cell graft donor, taken from the stem cell graft. All receptors derive from a human donor who donated a stem cell graft to a child with acute myeloid leukemia.

This clonotype was counted many times. V is TRBV5-1 and J is TRBJ1-1; D unclear. Trimming left V 0 bases short and J 3 bases short, with 6 bases between. This CDR3 region has 13 residues. Germline assignment: CDR1 SGHRS and CDR2 YFSETQ. CDR3: CASSLVPDTEAFF. Here the CDR3 DNA reads TGCGCCAGCAGCTTGGTCCCGGACACTGAAGCTTTCTTT.

There are many counts of this clonotype. The V and J genes are TRBV20-1 and TRBJ2-5; D is possibly TRBD1 or TRBD2 (5 bases each). Germline V CDR1 and CDR2: DFQATT, SNEGSKA (reference sequence). The CDR3 loop spans 12 amino acids. Trimming removed 7 bases at V and 2 bases at J, with 11 bases between. The CDR3 loop is CSGSGAQETQYF. In nucleotides, the CDR3 is TGCAGTGGGTCCGGGGCGCAAGAGACCCAGTACTTC.

J is TRBJ1-1 and V is TRBV7-9; D is uncertain. Looked up from germline, CDR1 is SEHNR and CDR2 is FQNEAQ (reference sequence). Trimming stripped 5 bases from V and 4 bases from J, with 5 bases between. The CDR3 runs to 11 residues. The CDR3 here is CASSDSTEAFF. For the CDR3, the DNA is TGTGCCAGCAGCGATTCCACTGAAGCTTTCTTT.

This clonotype was counted only a few times. The rearrangement links TRBV12-3 or TRBV12-4 to TRBJ1-3; D gene ambiguous. V gave up 5 bases and J gave up 9 bases, with 8 bases separating them. CDR3 size: 11 residues. The CDR3 spells CASSPLGTIYF. The CDR3 DNA sequence: TGTGCCAGCAGTCCCCTCGGCACCATATATTTT.

This clonotype was recorded once. One base away lies a much larger clone, so this may be a sequencing read error. The CDR3 nucleotides are TGCTGTGCTAGAAAGTCCGGGACCTATAGCAATCAGCCCCAGCATTTT. Its translation is CCARKSGTYSNQPQHF. The chain couples TRBV20-1 to TRBJ1-5, with D perhaps matching TRBD1 (5 bases). The germline CDR1 and CDR2 sequences are DFQATT and SNEGSKA (reference sequence). The CDR3 contains 16 residues.

As to this clonotype: A read error is likely, as this CDR3 ends without the conserved phenylalanine or tryptophan. This chain uses TRBV7-2 with TRBJ1-1; the D is unclear. Germline CDR1 SGHTA, CDR2 FQGNSA. The CDR3 sequence is 13 residues long. Deletions cut 6 bases from V and 6 bases from J, with 14 bases between. The CDR3 DNA reads TGTGCCAGCAGTTATGCGGGGAGCTCTGAAGCTTTCTCT. This gives the protein CASSYAGSSEAFS.

The rearrangement links TRBV7-8 to TRBJ2-3; perhaps TRBD2 as D (6 bases). Trimming took 5 bases from V and 0 from J, leaving 12 bases between them. Germline V lookup: CDR1 SGHVS, CDR2 FQNEAQ. The CDR3 spans 15 residues. DNA for the CDR3: TGTGCCAGCAGCAACACTGGGACTAGCACAGATACGCAGTATTTT. It encodes CASSNTGTSTDTQYF. Combining the CDR3 with reference TRBV7-8 and TRBJ2-3 gives the whole variable domain GAGVSQSPRYKVAKRGQDVALRCDPISGHVSLFWYQQALGQGPEFLTYFQNEAQLDKSGLPSDRFFAERPEGSVSTLKIQRTQQEDSAVYLCASSNTGTSTDTQYFGPGTRLTVL.

This chain uses TRBV27 with TRBJ2-3; 15 nucleotides match TRBD2. Germline CDR1 MNHEY, CDR2 SMNVEV (reference sequence). The CDR3 loop spans 15 amino acids. Trimming removed 2 bases from V and 10 bases from J; junction bases left unmatched: 4. This chain's CDR3 is CASSLGGLAGGAQYF. The CDR3 nucleotides read TGTGCCAGCAGTTTAGGAGGACTAGCGGGGGGGGCGCAGTATTTT.

This clonotype was seen more than once but under ten times. The J gene is TRBJ2-1, the V gene TRBV7-3; weak D call: TRBD2 (5 bases). Per the germline V gene, CDR1 is SGHTA and CDR2 is FQGTGA. Trimming stripped 5 bases from V and 8 bases from J, with 13 bases between. The CDR3 loop spans 13 amino acids. The CDR3 loop is CASSTDWGDEQFF. The DNA for the CDR3 is TGTGCCAGCAGCACCGACTGGGGAGATGAGCAGTTCTTC.

Worth noting for this clonotype: Given a much more abundant clone one base away, this may be a read error. CDR3 DNA sequence: TGTGCCAGCAGTTCATCCCAGGGGCTGTGGGGCTCCACCTTC. Protein: CASSSSQGLWGSTF. The V and J genes are TRBV6-5 and TRBJ1-2, with D possibly TRBD1 on 6 matching bases. CDR1 and CDR2 from the germline V gene are MNHEY and SVGAGI. CDR3 length: 14 residues.

This clonotype was recorded many times. The V gene is TRBV20-1, the J gene TRBJ1-5, with 9 positions matching TRBD1. Per the germline V gene, CDR1 is DFQATT and CDR2 is SNEGSKA (reference sequence). There are 14 residues in the CDR3. J gave up 6 bases and V 4 bases, and 7 bases lay outside the gene matches. CDR3 nucleotides: TGCAGTGCTATACCGGGACAGGGCAGTCAGCCCCAGCATTTT. Protein sequence: CSAIPGQGSQPQHF.

As DNA, the CDR3 is TGTGCCAGCAGTTTCATGACAGCCACTAGGTATGGCTACACCTTC. It specifies CASSFMTATRYGYTF. The chain combines TRBV28 with TRBJ1-2; D may be TRBD1 (5 bases). V was cut by 3 bases and J by 5 bases, with 16 bases left in between. Germline CDR1 and CDR2: MDHEN and SYDVKM. The CDR3 extends over 15 amino acids.

This clonotype was found many times. The chain has TRBV20-1 and TRBJ2-3; 7 bases map to TRBD1. CDR3 length equals 14 residues. V lost 5 bases, J lost 1 base, and 6 bases stayed unmatched. CDR1 is DFQATT and CDR2 is SNEGSKA in the germline V gene (reference sequence). In DNA form, the CDR3 reads TGCAGTGCTCAGACAGGGATCGGCACAGATACGCAGTATTTT. This codes for CSAQTGIGTDTQYF.

The chain couples TRBV4-2 to TRBJ2-1; TRBD1 might be the D (5 bases). Trimming removed 4 bases at V and 5 bases at J, with 21 bases between. Germline V gene sequence: CDR1 LGHNA, CDR2 YNFKEQ. CDR3 length: 17 amino acids. The CDR3 protein is CASSRTTQLTVDNEQFF. The CDR3 bases are TGTGCCAGCAGCCGGACAACCCAACTGACCGTAGACAATGAGCAGTTCTTC.

The chain couples TRBV18 to TRBJ1-1; D gene ambiguous. Germline CDR1 is KGHSH and CDR2 is LQKENI. The V and J ends lost 5 bases and 3 bases respectively, with 10 bases between them. The CDR3 contains 13 residues. The CDR3 region is CASSRAADTEAFF. The CDR3 nucleotides are TGTGCCAGCTCAAGGGCGGCGGACACTGAAGCTTTCTTT. Complete variable domain (other parts from reference TRBV18 and TRBJ1-1): NAGVMQNPRHLVRRRGQEARLRCSPMKGHSHVYWYRQLPEEGLKFMVYLQKENIIDESGMPKERFSAEFPKEGPSILRIQQVVRGDSAAYFCASSRAADTEAFFGQGTRLTVV.